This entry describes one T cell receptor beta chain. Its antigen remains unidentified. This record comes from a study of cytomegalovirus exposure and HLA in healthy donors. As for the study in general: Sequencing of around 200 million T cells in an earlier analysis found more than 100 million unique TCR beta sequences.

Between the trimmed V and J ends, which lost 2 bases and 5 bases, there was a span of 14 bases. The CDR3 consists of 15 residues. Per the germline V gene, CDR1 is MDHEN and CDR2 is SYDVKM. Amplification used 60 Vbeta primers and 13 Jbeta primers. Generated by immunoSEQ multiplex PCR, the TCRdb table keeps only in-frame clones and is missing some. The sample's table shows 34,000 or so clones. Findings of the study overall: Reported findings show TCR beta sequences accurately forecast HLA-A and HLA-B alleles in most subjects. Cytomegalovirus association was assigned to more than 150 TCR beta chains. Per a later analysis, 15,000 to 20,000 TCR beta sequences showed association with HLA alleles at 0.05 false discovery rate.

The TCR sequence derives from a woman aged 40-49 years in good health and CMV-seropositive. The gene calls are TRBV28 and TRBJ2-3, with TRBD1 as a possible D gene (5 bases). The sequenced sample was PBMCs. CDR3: CASSLVLAGKDTQYF. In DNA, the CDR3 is TGTGCCAGCAGTTTAGTTCTGGCAGGGAAAGATACGCAGTATTTT.